The rows below give T cell receptor beta chains drawn from one sample of a study of OX40 agonist ivuxolimab in advanced cancers. Libraries were prepared by immunoSEQ multiplex PCR; TCRdb keeps only in-frame clonotypes and omits some of them. The sample has 58,000 or so clones, about 88% seen once. Specimen: CD4+ or CD8+ T cells sorted from blood, collected in a trial of the OX40 agonist ivuxolimab. These receptors were collected from an adult with an advanced solid tumor such as melanoma, head and neck, liver or kidney cancer. Each CDR3 is given with its conserved first and last residue. D genes are given only for firm matches. Size is stated for part of the rows, as once, few or many counts, or as a class when the clone is expanded.

D gene | clone size | J gene | V gene | CDR3 DNA | CDR3 protein
TRBD1 | medium-sized | TRBJ1-2 | TRBV27 | TGTGCCAGCACCCCCCGGCTCGACAGGGAGGATGGCTACACCTTC | CASTPRLDREDGYTF
TRBD1 | once | TRBJ2-2 | TRBV28 | TGTGCCAGCAACACGCAGCTTTGGCAGGGGGCGGCTGGGGAGCTGTTTTTT | CASNTQLWQGAAGELFF
. | . | TRBJ1-1 | TRBV27 | TGTGCCACCGTCACAGAGAACACTGAAGCTTTCTTT | CATVTENTEAFF
. | once | TRBJ1-5 | TRBV27 | TGTGCCAGCAGTTTAGTATGGTATCAGCCCCAGCATTTT | CASSLVWYQPQHF
TRBD1 | . | TRBJ2-7 | TRBV27 | TGTGCCAGCAGAAAGGGGACAGGAGGGCCCTACGAGCAGTACTTC | CASRKGTGGPYEQYF
. | . | TRBJ2-3 | TRBV4-1 | TGCGCCAGCAGCCAAGGACTAGTTCGCACAGATACGCAGTATTTT | CASSQGLVRTDTQYF
TRBD1 | . | TRBJ1-2 | TRBV29-1 | TGCAGCGCCCGGACAGGGACCCTATATGGCTACACCTTC | CSARTGTLYGYTF
. | . | TRBJ2-7 | TRBV5-8 | TGTGCCAGCAGCTTGAGGGGCTCCTACGAGCAGTACTTC | CASSLRGSYEQYF
TRBD2 | few | TRBJ2-1 | TRBV9 | TGTGCCAGCAGCGTATCCGGGACTAGCTCCTACAATGAGCAGTTCTTC | CASSVSGTSSYNEQFF
TRBD2 | . | TRBJ2-1 | TRBV29-1 | TGCAGCGCTGAAGGGACTAGCGGGAGTTCCTACAATGAGCAGTTCTTC | CSAEGTSGSSYNEQFF
TRBD2 | . | TRBJ2-7 | TRBV5-6 | TGTGCCAGCAGCTTCTCGGGACTAGACTACGAGCAGTACTTC | CASSFSGLDYEQYF
TRBD1 | . | TRBJ1-1 | TRBV7-9 | TGTGCCAGCAGCTCCGGACAGGAACATGATTTCTTT | CASSSGQEHDFF
TRBD2 | . | TRBJ2-2 | TRBV2 | TGTGCCAGCAAACTACCCGGACTAGCGGCCGGGGAGCTGTTTTTT | CASKLPGLAAGELFF
. | . | TRBJ2-7 | TRBV10-2 | TGCGCCAGCAGTGAGCCCAGAGACGAGCAGTACTTC | CASSEPRDEQYF
TRBD2 | . | TRBJ2-3 | TRBV9 | TGTGCCAGCAGCTTGGGGACTAGCGGGATTTCAGATACGCAGTATTTT | CASSLGTSGISDTQYF
. | . | TRBJ2-5 | TRBV28 | TGTGCCAGCAGTTTATACGGTGAGACCCAGTACTTC | CASSLYGETQYF
TRBD2 | . | TRBJ2-3 | TRBV27 | TGTGCCAGCGGACTAGGGACAGATACGCAGTATTTT | CASGLGTDTQYF
. | . | TRBJ1-5 | TRBV2 | TGTGCCAGCAGTGAAGCGCGGCGGGGGAGCAATCAGCCCCAGCATTTT | CASSEARRGSNQPQHF
TRBD1 | . | TRBJ1-1 | TRBV7-6 | TGTGCCAGCAGCTTAGGTGGGACAGGGAACACTGAAGCTTTCTTT | CASSLGGTGNTEAFF
TRBD1 | few | TRBJ2-1 | TRBV2 | TGTGCCAGCAGTGCAGGACAGGGTTATGAGCAGTTCTTC | CASSAGQGYEQFF
TRBD2 | . | TRBJ2-5 | TRBV7-9 | TGTGCCAGCAGCTCCAGACTAGCGGGCACCCAAGAGACCCAGTACTTC | CASSSRLAGTQETQYF
. | . | TRBJ2-7 | TRBV6-5 | TGTGCCAGCAGCTCACATTACGAGCAGTACTTC | CASSSHYEQYF
. | . | TRBJ2-5 | TRBV11-2 | TGTGCCAGCAGCTTAGGCTACGAGACCCAGTACTTC | CASSLGYETQYF
TRBD1 | . | TRBJ2-7 | TRBV7-3 | TGTGCCAGCAGCACCATGGGACAGGGGAAGCAGTACTTC | CASSTMGQGKQYF
. | . | TRBJ2-1 | TRBV4-1 | TGCGCCAGCAGCCACGAGGGGGGTGAGCAGTTCTTC | CASSHEGGEQFF
. | . | TRBJ1-4 | TRBV11-2 | TGTGCCAGCAGCCGTCAGGGGCTTGAAAAACTGTTTTTT | CASSRQGLEKLFF
. | . | TRBJ2-7 | TRBV19 | TGTGCCAGTAGTATCTTTGGAACAGAATACGAGCAGTACTTC | CASSIFGTEYEQYF
. | many | TRBJ2-7 | TRBV11-2 | TGTGCCAGCAGCATAGGGGGTTCCTCCTACGAGCAGTACTTC | CASSIGGSSYEQYF
. | . | TRBJ1-6 | TRBV6-6 | TGTGCCAGCAGTACCCGGATGGGGCAGAATTCACCCCTCCACTTT | CASSTRMGQNSPLHF
. | once | TRBJ1-2 | TRBV7-9 | TGTGCCAGCAACTTAGGGGAGGGCCCCTTGGGCTACACCTTC | CASNLGEGPLGYTF
. | . | TRBJ1-3 | TRBV7-6 | TGTGCCAGCAGCTTAGGTGGCAGTGGAAACACCATATATTTT | CASSLGGSGNTIYF
TRBD2 | . | TRBJ2-1 | TRBV27 | TGTGCCAGCAGTTTAAGGCTAGCGGCTAATGAGCAGTTCTTC | CASSLRLAANEQFF
TRBD2 | . | TRBJ2-3 | TRBV29-1 | TGCAGCGTTGGCGGGGGTACAGATACGCAGTATTTT | CSVGGGTDTQYF
. | once | TRBJ1-6 | TRBV13 | TGTGCCAGCAGCTTGTTCTCCTATAATTCACCCCTCCACTTT | CASSLFSYNSPLHF
TRBD1 | . | TRBJ1-2 | TRBV7-8 | TGTGCCAGCAGCTTACCCGGACAGGTGCGCTATGGCTACACCTTC | CASSLPGQVRYGYTF
. | once | TRBJ1-4 | TRBV6-5 | TGTGCCAGCGCGGCGGGTGAAAAACTGTTTTTT | CASAAGEKLFF
. | . | TRBJ1-2 | TRBV19 | TGTGCCAGTAGTATCGCCGGGAACTATGGCTACACCTTC | CASSIAGNYGYTF
TRBD2 | few | TRBJ2-1 | TRBV10-3 | TGTGCCATCAGTGACCAACTAGCGGGGGGGCAGAATGAGCAGTTCTTC | CAISDQLAGGQNEQFF
. | . | TRBJ1-1 | TRBV5-4 | TGTGCCAGCAGCTTGTCAGGGGCTGAAGCTTTCTTT | CASSLSGAEAFF
. | . | TRBJ2-7 | TRBV19 | TGTGCCAGTAGCCCATGGGGCGGGAACTACGAGCAGTACTTC | CASSPWGGNYEQYF
. | . | TRBJ2-6 | TRBV11-2 | TGTGCCAGCAGTTACCCTGGGGCCAACGTCCTGACTTTC | CASSYPGANVLTF
. | . | TRBJ1-1 | TRBV5-8 | TGTGCCAGCAGCTCGGACTCGAACACTGAAGCTTTCTTT | CASSSDSNTEAFF
. | . | TRBJ2-3 | TRBV5-1 | TGCGCCAGCAGCCCCACTGGGGGGACGACTAGCACAGATACGCAGTATTTT | CASSPTGGTTSTDTQYF
TRBD1 | . | TRBJ1-2 | TRBV27 | TGTGCCAGCAGTTTACAGGGACAGGGCCACACCTTC | CASSLQGQGHTF
. | . | TRBJ2-1 | TRBV28 | TGTGCCAGCAGTTTGAGGCAGTCAGTCGGCGGTGAGCAGTTCTTC | CASSLRQSVGGEQFF
TRBD1 | . | TRBJ1-1 | TRBV19 | TGTGCCAGTAGTATCGCACGGGGGGACAGGGACTCTGAAGCTTTCTTT | CASSIARGDRDSEAFF
. | . | TRBJ1-1 | TRBV19 | TGTGCCAGTAGCCCCGGGGGAGGTAGCACTGAAGCTTTCTTT | CASSPGGGSTEAFF
. | . | TRBJ2-7 | TRBV27 | TGTGCCAGCAGGCCGGGATTAACCCTCTACGAGCAGTACTTC | CASRPGLTLYEQYF
. | . | TRBJ2-1 | TRBV7-8 | TGTGCCAGCAGCTTATCGGACCATGAGCAGTTCTTC | CASSLSDHEQFF
. | . | TRBJ1-1 | TRBV2 | TGTGCCAGCAGGGGGACCGTGCCTTTCTTT | CASRGTVPFF
. | . | TRBJ1-5 | TRBV6-5 | TGTGCCAGCAAATCCAGGGAGTCTCAGCCCCAGCATTTT | CASKSRESQPQHF
. | few | TRBJ2-2 | TRBV27 | TGTGCCAGCAGTTTTGGGTCAAACGGGGAGCTGTTTTTT | CASSFGSNGELFF
TRBD1 | . | TRBJ1-2 | TRBV28 | TGTGCCAGCAGTACCCGGGACAGGGCGTTTAATGGCTACACCTTC | CASSTRDRAFNGYTF
. | . | TRBJ2-1 | TRBV7-9 | TGTGCCAGCAGCCCAGACAATGGGCAGTTCTTC | CASSPDNGQFF
. | . | TRBJ1-2 | TRBV19 | TGTGCCAGTCGAGGGGATGGCTACACCTTC | CASRGDGYTF